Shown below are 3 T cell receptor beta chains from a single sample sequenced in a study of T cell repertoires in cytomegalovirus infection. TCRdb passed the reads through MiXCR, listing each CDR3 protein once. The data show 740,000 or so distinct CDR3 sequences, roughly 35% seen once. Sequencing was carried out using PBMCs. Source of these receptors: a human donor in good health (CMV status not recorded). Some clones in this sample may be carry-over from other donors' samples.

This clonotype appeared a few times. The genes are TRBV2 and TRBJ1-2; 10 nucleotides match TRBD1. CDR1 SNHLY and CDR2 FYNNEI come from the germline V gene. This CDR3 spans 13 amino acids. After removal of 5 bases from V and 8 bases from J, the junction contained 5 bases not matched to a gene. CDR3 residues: CASSRGTGDGYTF. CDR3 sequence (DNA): TGTGCCAGCAGTCGCGGGACAGGGGACGGCTACACCTTC.

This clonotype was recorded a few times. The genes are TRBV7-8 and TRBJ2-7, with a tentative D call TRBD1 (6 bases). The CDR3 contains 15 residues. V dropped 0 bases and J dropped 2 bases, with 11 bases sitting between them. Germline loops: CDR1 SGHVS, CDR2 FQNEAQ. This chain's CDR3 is CASSLAEDRPYEQYF. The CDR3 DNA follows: TGTGCCAGCAGCTTAGCGGAGGACAGACCCTACGAGCAGTACTTC.

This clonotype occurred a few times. The CDR3 is CASSGQTYGYTF. Written as DNA, the CDR3 is TGTGCCAGCAGCGGACAGACTTATGGCTACACCTTC. V is TRBV6-5 and J is TRBJ1-2; D is possibly TRBD1 (6 bases). This CDR3 contains 12 residues. Germline assignment: CDR1 MNHEY and CDR2 SVGAGI. The V end lost 6 bases, the J end lost 5 bases, and 10 bases lay between the germline ends.